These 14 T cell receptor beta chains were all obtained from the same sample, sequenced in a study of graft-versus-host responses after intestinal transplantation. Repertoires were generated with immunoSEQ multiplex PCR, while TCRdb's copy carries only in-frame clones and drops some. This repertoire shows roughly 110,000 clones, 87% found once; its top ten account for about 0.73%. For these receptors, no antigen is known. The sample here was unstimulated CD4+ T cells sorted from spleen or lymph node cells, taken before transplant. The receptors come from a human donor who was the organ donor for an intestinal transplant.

The CDR3 here is CASGQGEQFF. The DNA for the CDR3 is TGTGCCAGCGGCCAGGGGGAGCAGTTCTTC. This chain connects TRBV9 to TRBJ2-1; possibly TRBD1 for D (6 bases). Germline loops: CDR1 SGDLS, CDR2 YYNGEE. The CDR3 covers 10 residues. Trimming pared 7 bases from V and 10 bases from J, leaving 9 bases between.

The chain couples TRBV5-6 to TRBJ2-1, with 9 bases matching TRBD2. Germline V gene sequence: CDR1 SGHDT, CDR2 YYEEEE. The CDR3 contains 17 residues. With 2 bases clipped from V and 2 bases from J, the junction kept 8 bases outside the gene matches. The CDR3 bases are TGTGCCAGCAGCTTTTGGACTAGCGTAGGGCCCTACAATGAGCAGTTCTTC. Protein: CASSFWTSVGPYNEQFF.

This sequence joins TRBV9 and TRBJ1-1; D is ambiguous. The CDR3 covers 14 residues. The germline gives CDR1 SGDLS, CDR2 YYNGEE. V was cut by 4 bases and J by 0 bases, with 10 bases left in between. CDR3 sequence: CASSTPTLNTEAFF. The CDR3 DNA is TGTGCCAGCAGCACCCCAACTCTGAACACTGAAGCTTTCTTT.

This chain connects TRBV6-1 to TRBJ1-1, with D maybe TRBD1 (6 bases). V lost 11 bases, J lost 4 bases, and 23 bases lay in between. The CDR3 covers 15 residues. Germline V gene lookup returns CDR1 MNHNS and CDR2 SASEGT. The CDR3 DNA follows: TGTGCCGGAAAGGGAGCAACAGGGCTTCCCACTGAAGCTTTCTTT. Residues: CAGKGATGLPTEAFF.

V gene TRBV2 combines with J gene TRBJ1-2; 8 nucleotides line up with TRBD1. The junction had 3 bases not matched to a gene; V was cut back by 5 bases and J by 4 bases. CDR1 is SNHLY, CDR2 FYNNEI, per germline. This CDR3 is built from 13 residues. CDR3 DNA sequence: TGTGCCAGCAGTCCAGGGGGCAGCTATGGCTACACCTTC. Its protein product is CASSPGGSYGYTF.

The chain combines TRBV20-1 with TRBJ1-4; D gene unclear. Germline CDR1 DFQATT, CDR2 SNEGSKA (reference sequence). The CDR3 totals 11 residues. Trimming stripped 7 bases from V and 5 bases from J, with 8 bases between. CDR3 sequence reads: CSVPANEKLFF. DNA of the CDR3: TGCAGTGTACCAGCAAATGAAAAACTGTTTTTT.

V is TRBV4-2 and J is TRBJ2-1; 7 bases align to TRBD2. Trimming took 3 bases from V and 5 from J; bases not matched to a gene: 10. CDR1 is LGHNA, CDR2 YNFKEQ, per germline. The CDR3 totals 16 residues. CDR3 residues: CASSQLLASLNNEQFF. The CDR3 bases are TGTGCCAGCAGCCAGTTACTAGCGAGCCTGAACAATGAGCAGTTCTTC.

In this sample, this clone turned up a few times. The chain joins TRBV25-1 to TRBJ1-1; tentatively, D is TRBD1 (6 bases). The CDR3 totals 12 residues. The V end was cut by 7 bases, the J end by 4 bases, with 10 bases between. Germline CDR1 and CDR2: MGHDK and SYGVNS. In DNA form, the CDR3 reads TGTGCCAGCAACCAACAGGGCACTGAAGCTTTCTTT. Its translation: CASNQQGTEAFF.

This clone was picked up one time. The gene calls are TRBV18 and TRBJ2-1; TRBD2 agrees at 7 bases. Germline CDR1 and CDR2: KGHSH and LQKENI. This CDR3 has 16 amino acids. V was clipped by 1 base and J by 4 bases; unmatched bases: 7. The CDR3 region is CASSPRSGLPYNEQFF. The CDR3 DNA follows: TGTGCCAGCTCACCACGCTCGGGACTACCTTACAATGAGCAGTTCTTC.

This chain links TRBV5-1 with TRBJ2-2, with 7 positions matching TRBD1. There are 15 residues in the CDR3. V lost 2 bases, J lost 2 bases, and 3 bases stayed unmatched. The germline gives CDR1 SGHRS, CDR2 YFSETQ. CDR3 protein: CASSLQGPNTGELFF. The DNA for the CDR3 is TGCGCCAGCAGCTTACAGGGGCCTAACACCGGGGAGCTGTTTTTT.

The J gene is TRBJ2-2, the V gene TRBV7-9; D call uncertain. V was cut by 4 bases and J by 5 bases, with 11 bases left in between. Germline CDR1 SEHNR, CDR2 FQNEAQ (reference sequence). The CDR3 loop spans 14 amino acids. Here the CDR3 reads CASSSESATGELFF. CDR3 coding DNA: TGTGCCAGCAGCTCAGAAAGCGCTACCGGGGAGCTGTTTTTT.

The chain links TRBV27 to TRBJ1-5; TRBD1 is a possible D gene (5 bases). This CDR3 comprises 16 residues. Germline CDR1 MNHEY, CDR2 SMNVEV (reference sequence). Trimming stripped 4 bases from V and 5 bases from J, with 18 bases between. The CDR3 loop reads CASSSYSGTPHQPQHF. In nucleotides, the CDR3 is TGTGCCAGCAGTTCATACTCTGGGACGCCGCATCAGCCCCAGCATTTT.

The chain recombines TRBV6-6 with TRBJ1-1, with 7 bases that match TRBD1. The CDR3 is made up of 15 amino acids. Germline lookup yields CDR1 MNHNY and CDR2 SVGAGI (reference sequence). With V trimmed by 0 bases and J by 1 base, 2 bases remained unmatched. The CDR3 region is CASSYSAGGNTEAFF. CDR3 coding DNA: TGTGCCAGCAGTTACTCGGCAGGGGGGAACACTGAAGCTTTCTTT.

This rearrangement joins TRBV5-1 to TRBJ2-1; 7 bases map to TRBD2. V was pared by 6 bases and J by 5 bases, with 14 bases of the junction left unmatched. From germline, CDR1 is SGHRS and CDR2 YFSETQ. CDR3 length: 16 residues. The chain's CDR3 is CASTASGDPVNNEQFF. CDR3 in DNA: TGCGCCAGCACGGCTAGCGGAGACCCTGTGAACAATGAGCAGTTCTTC.